Listed below are T cell receptor beta chains from one sample, sequenced in a study of shared clonotypes between healthy human individuals. Libraries were prepared by immunoSEQ multiplex PCR; TCRdb keeps only in-frame clonotypes and omits some of them. The data contain 1,500,000 or so clones, more than 95% of them singletons. Sequencing input: naive CD4+ T cells sorted from blood. The receptors originated from a man aged 25 to 45 in good health. CDR3s leave out the opening cysteine and the closing phenylalanine or tryptophan. Each record gives: CDR3 length, V gene, J gene, CDR3 protein.

cdr3_length: 12
v_call: TRBV19
j_call: TRBJ1-2
cdr3_aa: ASSIGGSNYGYT

cdr3_length: 11
v_call: TRBV28
j_call: TRBJ2-7
cdr3_aa: ATIMTSGRAQY

cdr3_length: 11
v_call: TRBV11-2
j_call: TRBJ1-2
cdr3_aa: ASSPEVGLGYT

cdr3_length: 14
v_call: TRBV5-1
j_call: TRBJ1-3
cdr3_aa: ASSSHSGSSGNTIY

cdr3_length: 13
v_call: TRBV5-4
j_call: TRBJ1-1
cdr3_aa: ASSSRTGRNTEAF

cdr3_length: 18
v_call: TRBV11-3
j_call: TRBJ2-1
cdr3_aa: ASSLAGRLELGLADNEQF

cdr3_length: 16
v_call: TRBV6-4
j_call: TRBJ1-1
cdr3_aa: ASSDLWSFGRMNTEAF

cdr3_length: 10
v_call: TRBV7-8
j_call: TRBJ2-1
cdr3_aa: ASSLALRKQF

cdr3_length: 14
v_call: TRBV28
j_call: TRBJ2-1
cdr3_aa: ASSRLAGDIYNEQF

cdr3_length: 12
v_call: TRBV7-2
j_call: TRBJ2-7
cdr3_aa: ASSLAGQGYEQY

cdr3_length: 11
v_call: TRBV9
j_call: TRBJ2-5
cdr3_aa: ASSVGQKETQY

cdr3_length: 13
v_call: TRBV7-9
j_call: TRBJ2-7
cdr3_aa: ASSLVTGGDYEQY

cdr3_length: 15
v_call: TRBV5-1
j_call: TRBJ2-7
cdr3_aa: ASSRIPSRDSTYEQY

cdr3_length: 11
v_call: TRBV5-4
j_call: TRBJ2-7
cdr3_aa: ASSLEEAYEQY

cdr3_length: 12
v_call: TRBV28
j_call: TRBJ1-5
cdr3_aa: ASRPWGNNQPQH

cdr3_length: 14
v_call: TRBV4-1
j_call: TRBJ1-4
cdr3_aa: ASSQETNTQFEKLF

cdr3_length: 13
v_call: TRBV9
j_call: TRBJ2-5
cdr3_aa: ASSVAVAIQETQY

cdr3_length: 12
v_call: TRBV10-3
j_call: TRBJ2-2
cdr3_aa: AISEDRVGGELF

cdr3_length: 13
v_call: TRBV11-2
j_call: TRBJ2-3
cdr3_aa: ASSLSAWGTDTQY

cdr3_length: 12
v_call: TRBV29-1
j_call: TRBJ1-2
cdr3_aa: SVNRKGESAGYT

cdr3_length: 11
v_call: TRBV5-1
j_call: TRBJ2-2
cdr3_aa: ASSLGDSGELF

cdr3_length: 13
v_call: TRBV4-3
j_call: TRBJ2-7
cdr3_aa: ASSPSRGGAYEQY

cdr3_length: 12
v_call: TRBV25-1
j_call: TRBJ1-3
cdr3_aa: ASNPGHLGNTIY

cdr3_length: 13
v_call: TRBV6-5
j_call: TRBJ2-2
cdr3_aa: ASGLLGLGTGELF

cdr3_length: 15
v_call: TRBV18
j_call: TRBJ1-5
cdr3_aa: ASSPPRGHTEDQPQH

cdr3_length: 10
v_call: TRBV18
j_call: TRBJ2-1
cdr3_aa: ASSLQTNEQF

cdr3_length: 12
v_call: TRBV15
j_call: TRBJ2-1
cdr3_aa: ATSIGQGTGEQF

cdr3_length: 15
v_call: TRBV2
j_call: TRBJ1-1
cdr3_aa: ASRAGTGGSGGTEAF

cdr3_length: 10
v_call: TRBV5-5
j_call: TRBJ1-1
cdr3_aa: ASSVEGAEAF

cdr3_length: 13
v_call: TRBV14
j_call: TRBJ1-5
cdr3_aa: ASSRGTGKWQPQH

cdr3_length: 14
v_call: TRBV6-6
j_call: TRBJ1-2
cdr3_aa: ASSYSSRGRGYGYT

cdr3_length: 13
v_call: TRBV5-4
j_call: TRBJ1-3
cdr3_aa: ASTPGPDSGNTIY

cdr3_length: 13
v_call: TRBV6-1
j_call: TRBJ2-2
cdr3_aa: ASSEATVDTGELF

cdr3_length: 14
v_call: TRBV5-4
j_call: TRBJ2-2
cdr3_aa: ASSLASGRWTGELF

cdr3_length: 16
v_call: TRBV5-4
j_call: TRBJ1-5
cdr3_aa: ASSSKQRDGNSNQPQH

cdr3_length: 12
v_call: TRBV6-5
j_call: TRBJ2-7
cdr3_aa: ASSYTSGSYEQY

cdr3_length: 13
v_call: TRBV13
j_call: TRBJ2-5
cdr3_aa: ASSGLAGEQETQY

cdr3_length: 14
v_call: TRBV6-1
j_call: TRBJ2-7
cdr3_aa: ASTEMPRGRTYEQY

cdr3_length: 13
v_call: TRBV19
j_call: TRBJ2-5
cdr3_aa: ASSRTSSPLGDQY

cdr3_length: 14
v_call: TRBV28
j_call: TRBJ2-5
cdr3_aa: ASSSVRGAGPETQY

cdr3_length: 12
v_call: TRBV21-1
j_call: TRBJ2-2
cdr3_aa: ASRSTAGGGELF